This T cell receptor (beta chain) was identified during a study of blood T cell repertoires in COVID-19. About the study: Acute-phase and convalescent COVID-19 samples originated in the United States, Italy and Spain. The analysed material was cDNA or gDNA that came from T cells, B-cell-depleted T cells, or PBMCs.

The sample holds a few counts of this clone. Per the authors' pipeline: Estimated nucleated cell counts came from reference gene primer amplification. The method was immunoSEQ multiplex PCR; TCRdb's version includes in-frame clones alone and lacks a portion of them. V and J calls and clone size come straight from that table; D and trimming were deduced from the DNA. The table lists some 150,000 clones, around 80% of them singletons, with about 40% in the top ten. The sequenced material came from peripheral blood. The TCR sequence derives from a human donor in a cohort sampled during active COVID-19.

For the CDR3, the DNA is TGCGCCAGCAGCTGGGAGGGACAGGGTAACTATGGCTACACCTTC. Translated: CASSWEGQGNYGYTF. The V call is TRBV5-1, the J call TRBJ1-2; TRBD1 matches at 9 bases. Germline V gives CDR1 SGHRS, CDR2 YFSETQ. With V trimmed by 3 bases and J by 1 base, 4 bases remained unmatched. The CDR3 sequence is 15 residues long.